A single sample gave rise to the 28 T cell receptor beta chains below, sequenced in a study of T cell changes during pregnancy in multiple sclerosis. TCRdb's table, derived via immunoSEQ multiplex PCR, lists solely in-frame clones and lacks some. This sample carries 40,000 to 55,000 clones, 94% of them seen once, and the ten largest clones take more than 4%. The source material was CD8+ T cells from peripheral blood mononuclear cells, sampled in the first trimester of pregnancy. These receptors were collected from a female donor with multiple sclerosis, enrolled in a pregnancy study.

The chain has TRBV7-3 and TRBJ2-7; D might be TRBD1 (5 bases). V was trimmed by 0 bases and J by 7 bases, leaving 16 bases between them. CDR1 and CDR2 (germline): SGHTA, FQGTGA. This CDR3 region has 15 residues. The CDR3 nucleotides read TGTGCCAGCAGCTTAACGGGTGGGGCCCCAGGGGAGCAGTACTTC. Translation: CASSLTGGAPGEQYF.

The chain combines TRBV7-6 with TRBJ2-1, with D perhaps matching TRBD2 (7 bases). CDR1 is SGHVS and CDR2 is FNYEAQ in the germline V gene. The CDR3 runs to 16 residues. V was pared by 5 bases and J by 1 base, with 15 bases between. The CDR3 nucleotides are TGTGCCAGCAGCCGTCCCGGGGGGCAGTCCTACAATGAGCAGTTCTTC. Amino acids: CASSRPGGQSYNEQFF.

This rearrangement joins TRBV7-6 to TRBJ2-7; 12 bases match TRBD2. With V trimmed by 5 bases and J by 5 bases, 1 base remained unmatched. Germline CDR1 SGHVS, CDR2 FNYEAQ. The CDR3 is made up of 13 amino acids. The CDR3 DNA follows: TGTGCCAGCAGCCCTAGCGGGAGGGACGAGCAGTACTTC. Translation: CASSPSGRDEQYF.

On this clone itself: An end of the junction does not agree with germline; a read error may underlie this. V usage is TRBV7-2 and J usage is TRBJ1-1, with a possible D match to TRBD1 (6 bases). CDR3 length: 13 residues. Germline CDR1 SGHTA, CDR2 FQGNSA. This CDR3 reads CAISPQGPTEAFF. The DNA of the CDR3 is TGTGCCATCAGCCCGCAGGGGCCCACTGAAGCTTTCTTT. Using reference TRBV7-2 and TRBJ1-1 for the parts outside the CDR3, the full variable domain is GAGVSQSPSNKVTEKGKDVELRCDPISGHTALYWYRQSLGQGLEFLIYFQGNSAPDKSGLPSDRFSAERTGGSVSTLTIQRTQQEDSAVYLCAISPQGPTEAFFGQGTRLTVV.

The V gene is TRBV5-4, the J gene TRBJ2-5; TRBD2 matches at 9 bases. CDR3 length equals 14 residues. From germline, CDR1 is SGHNT and CDR2 YYREEE (reference sequence). The V gene end was trimmed by 2 bases and the J gene end by 7 bases; junction bases not matched to a gene: 6. The CDR3 bases are TGTGCCAGCAGCTTCGCGGGAGGGCCGGTGACCCAGTACTTC. As protein: CASSFAGGPVTQYF. The complete variable domain, with remaining parts taken from reference TRBV5-4 and TRBJ2-5, reads ETGVTQSPTHLIKTRGQQVTLRCSSQSGHNTVSWYQQALGQGPQFIFQYYREEENGRGNFPPRFSGLQFPNYSSELNVNALELDDSALYLCASSFAGGPVTQYFGPGTRLLVL.

The V and J genes are TRBV29-1 and TRBJ1-2, with 8 bases that match TRBD1. The CDR3 contains 14 residues. Per germline, CDR1 SQVTM and CDR2 ANQGSEA. V gave up 4 bases and J gave up 4 bases; unmatched junction bases: 8. For the CDR3, the DNA is TGCAGCGTTGCCCGGACAGGGCGGACCTATGGCTACACCTTC. Amino acids: CSVARTGRTYGYTF.

V gene TRBV30 combines with J gene TRBJ2-1, with 9 nucleotides matching TRBD2. In germline, CDR1 is GTSNPN, CDR2 SVGIG (reference sequence). The length of the CDR3 is 14 residues. The trim removed 2 bases at V and 3 bases at J, leaving 2 bases unmatched. CDR3 DNA sequence: TGTGCCTGGAGTAGACTAGCGGACTACAATGAGCAGTTCTTC. The encoded protein is CAWSRLADYNEQFF.

The chain couples TRBV7-9 to TRBJ1-2; 8 bases match TRBD1. CDR1 is SEHNR, CDR2 FQNEAQ, per germline (reference sequence). Trimming removed 3 bases from V and 8 bases from J; junction bases left unmatched: 11. The CDR3 is 15 amino acids. The CDR3 spells CASSLRAGGRDGYTF. DNA for the CDR3: TGTGCCAGCAGCTTGAGGGCAGGGGGCCGAGACGGCTACACCTTC.

The rearrangement uses TRBV6-5 and TRBJ2-5; 8 positions match TRBD2. From germline, CDR1 is MNHEY and CDR2 SVGAGI. The CDR3 runs to 16 residues. Trimming at V came to 4 bases and at J to 3 bases, leaving 10 bases not matched to a gene. The CDR3: CASSSPLRGVKETQYF. CDR3 DNA sequence: TGTGCCAGCAGTTCCCCTCTGCGGGGGGTCAAAGAGACCCAGTACTTC.

The V gene is TRBV28, the J gene TRBJ1-5, with D perhaps TRBD1 (6 bases). The CDR3 runs to 14 residues. V lost 4 bases and J lost 5, with 12 bases in between. CDR1 and CDR2 (germline): MDHEN, SYDVKM. The CDR3 here is CASSSLKGDQPQHF. The CDR3 nucleotides are TGTGCCAGCAGTTCTCTTAAGGGGGATCAGCCCCAGCATTTT.

V gene TRBV7-9 combines with J gene TRBJ2-3, with 7 bases matching TRBD1. V lost 1 base, J lost 5 bases, and 0 bases stayed unmatched. The CDR3 spans 13 residues. The V gene's germline CDR1 is SEHNR and CDR2 FQNEAQ (reference sequence). The CDR3 protein is CASSLGTGDTQYF. CDR3 bases: TGTGCCAGCAGCTTAGGGACAGGAGATACGCAGTATTTT.

CDR3 region: CASSWGGEQYF. The CDR3 nucleotides are TGTGCCAGCAGTTGGGGCGGCGAGCAGTACTTC. The rearrangement links TRBV27 to TRBJ2-7; possible D gene TRBD1, 5 bases. V lost 4 bases, J lost 6 bases, and 7 bases lay in between. Germline V gene sequence: CDR1 MNHEY, CDR2 SMNVEV (reference sequence). There are 11 residues in the CDR3.

The J gene is TRBJ1-1, the V gene TRBV7-9, with a tentative D call TRBD1 (5 bases). Trimming shortened V by 5 bases and J by 7 bases, and 17 bases separated the two germline ends. Germline CDR1 and CDR2: SEHNR and FQNEAQ (reference sequence). The CDR3 is 14 amino acids. The CDR3, as DNA: TGTGCCAGCAGCCCAAGCGGGGCAACCTTTGAAGCTTTCTTT. Amino acids: CASSPSGATFEAFF.

This rearrangement joins TRBV28 to TRBJ2-7, with 9 bases lining up with TRBD1. Germline-derived CDR1 and CDR2 are MDHEN and SYDVKM. Trimming took 3 bases from V and 3 from J; bases not matched to a gene: 0. The CDR3 contains 13 residues. The chain's CDR3 is CASSLTGGYEQYF. DNA for the CDR3: TGTGCCAGCAGTTTGACAGGGGGCTACGAGCAGTACTTC. The complete variable domain, with remaining parts taken from reference TRBV28 and TRBJ2-7, reads DVKVTQSSRYLVKRTGEKVFLECVQDMDHENMFWYRQDPGLGLRLIYFSYDVKMKEKGDIPEGYSVSREKKERFSLILESASTNQTSMYLCASSLTGGYEQYFGPGTRLTVT.

The rearrangement joins TRBV27 to TRBJ2-1; a possible D gene is TRBD1 (6 bases). This CDR3 comprises 14 residues. V dropped 3 bases and J dropped 4 bases, with 10 bases sitting between them. Germline V gene lookup returns CDR1 MNHEY and CDR2 SMNVEV (reference sequence). As DNA, the CDR3 is TGTGCCAGCAGTTTTCGGGGACAATACAATGAGCAGTTCTTC. Amino acid sequence: CASSFRGQYNEQFF.

V and J are TRBV13 and TRBJ2-1; 10 positions agree with TRBD2. Losses at the gene ends were 5 bases for V and 8 bases for J; bases not matched to a gene: 9. Germline assignment: CDR1 PRHDT and CDR2 FYEKMQ (reference sequence). The CDR3 spans 15 residues. CDR3: CASSLAGVRADEQFF. DNA of the CDR3: TGTGCCAGCAGCCTAGCGGGAGTTAGGGCGGATGAGCAGTTCTTC.

V gene TRBV27 combines with J gene TRBJ1-3; D is perhaps TRBD1 (5 bases). The CDR3 contains 14 residues. With 7 bases removed from V and 0 bases from J, the gap between germline ends came to 10 bases. The V gene's germline CDR1 is MNHEY and CDR2 SMNVEV (reference sequence). CDR3 nucleotide sequence: TGTGCCAGCATCGGGGGGAGCTCTGGAAACACCATATATTTT. This encodes CASIGGSSGNTIYF.

The chain is built from TRBV5-1 and TRBJ2-1, with 11 bases that match TRBD2. From germline, CDR1 is SGHRS and CDR2 YFSETQ. Losses at the gene ends were 4 bases for V and 7 bases for J; bases not matched to a gene: 7. This CDR3 is built from 15 residues. CDR3 sequence: CASSTGTSGGNEQFF. The CDR3 DNA sequence: TGCGCCAGCAGCACCGGGACTAGCGGCGGGAATGAGCAGTTCTTC.

V is TRBV5-1 and J is TRBJ2-3; D gene uncertain. Trimming shortened V by 0 bases and J by 0 bases, and 8 bases separated the two germline ends. CDR1 is SGHRS and CDR2 is YFSETQ in the germline V gene. This CDR3 comprises 15 residues. The CDR3 DNA reads as TGCGCCAGCAGCTTGGCGGTGGAGAGCACAGATACGCAGTATTTT. Encoded protein: CASSLAVESTDTQYF.

The chain employs TRBV2 and TRBJ2-2; the match to TRBD2 covers 10 bases. Germline V lookup: CDR1 SNHLY, CDR2 FYNNEI. This CDR3 has 19 residues. J was trimmed by 4 bases and V by 6 bases; bases with no gene match: 17. This CDR3 reads CASRDFKASGRGGTGELFF. The CDR3, as DNA: TGTGCCAGCAGGGACTTCAAGGCTAGCGGGAGAGGGGGCACCGGGGAGCTGTTTTTT.

This chain uses TRBV4-1 with TRBJ1-5; 10 nucleotides match TRBD1. V was pared by 5 bases and J by 1 base, with 11 bases of the junction left unmatched. CDR3 length: 18 residues. In germline, CDR1 is MGHRA, CDR2 YSYEKL. CDR3 bases: TGCGCCAGCAGCGAGAGGGACAGGGGCGGTGCGAGCAATCAGCCCCAGCATTTT. Translating it yields CASSERDRGGASNQPQHF.

The chain employs TRBV4-2 and TRBJ2-3, with D perhaps matching TRBD1 (5 bases). V was trimmed by 4 bases and J by 1 base, leaving 9 bases between them. The germline CDR1 and CDR2 sequences are LGHNA and YNFKEQ. CDR3 length equals 14 residues. DNA of the CDR3: TGTGCCAGCAGCCTAATACAGGGCACAGATACGCAGTATTTT. It specifies CASSLIQGTDTQYF.

The V and J genes are TRBV7-9 and TRBJ1-5; D is uncertain. In germline, CDR1 is SEHNR, CDR2 FQNEAQ (reference sequence). Trimming removed 6 bases at V and 1 base at J, with 10 bases between. The CDR3 spans 14 residues. CDR3 amino acids: CASRGDASNQPQHF. The CDR3 coding sequence is TGTGCCAGCAGGGGCGACGCCAGCAATCAGCCCCAGCATTTT.

The genes are TRBV4-1 and TRBJ1-1; the D gene is possibly TRBD1 (6 bases). CDR1 is MGHRA and CDR2 is YSYEKL in the germline V gene. The length of the CDR3 is 15 residues. V was pared by 5 bases and J by 5 bases, with 18 bases between. DNA of the CDR3: TGCGCCAGCAGCGTTCGGGGGGCAGAAGGTACTGAAGCTTTCTTT. It translates to CASSVRGAEGTEAFF.

V and J are TRBV19 and TRBJ1-4; 7 positions agree with TRBD1. This CDR3 is 17 amino acids long. CDR1 is LNHDA and CDR2 is SQIVND in the germline V gene (reference sequence). The junction had 13 bases not matched to a gene; V was cut back by 6 bases and J by 3 bases. The CDR3 loop reads CASSQYSTGASNEKLFF. The CDR3 coding sequence is TGTGCCAGTAGCCAATACTCCACAGGGGCATCTAATGAAAAACTGTTTTTT.

The chain carries TRBV11-2 and TRBJ1-2; D is unresolved. CDR3 length: 13 amino acids. The germline gives CDR1 SGHAT, CDR2 FQNNGV. Trimming stripped 2 bases from V and 4 bases from J, with 8 bases between. The chain's CDR3 is CASSLREIYGYTF. The CDR3 DNA reads TGTGCCAGCAGCTTACGCGAGATCTATGGCTACACCTTC.

The rearrangement links TRBV7-9 to TRBJ1-1, with D tentatively TRBD1 (6 bases). The CDR3 runs to 17 residues. Germline V gene sequence: CDR1 SEHNR, CDR2 FQNEAQ (reference sequence). The V end lost 5 bases, the J end lost 3 bases, and 22 bases lay between the germline ends. The CDR3 bases are TGTGCCAGCAGCCCTCGGGACACTTTTACTTCGTACACTGAAGCTTTCTTT. Protein product: CASSPRDTFTSYTEAFF.

Only one count was recorded for this clone. The chain's CDR3 is CSVFRDKSYEQYF. CDR3 sequence (DNA): TGCAGCGTCTTCCGGGACAAGTCCTACGAGCAGTACTTC. V is TRBV29-1 and J is TRBJ2-7, with D tentatively TRBD1 (6 bases). Germline loops: CDR1 SQVTM, CDR2 ANQGSEA. The CDR3 is 13 amino acids. The V gene lost 6 bases and the J gene lost 1 base, with 13 bases spanning the gap.